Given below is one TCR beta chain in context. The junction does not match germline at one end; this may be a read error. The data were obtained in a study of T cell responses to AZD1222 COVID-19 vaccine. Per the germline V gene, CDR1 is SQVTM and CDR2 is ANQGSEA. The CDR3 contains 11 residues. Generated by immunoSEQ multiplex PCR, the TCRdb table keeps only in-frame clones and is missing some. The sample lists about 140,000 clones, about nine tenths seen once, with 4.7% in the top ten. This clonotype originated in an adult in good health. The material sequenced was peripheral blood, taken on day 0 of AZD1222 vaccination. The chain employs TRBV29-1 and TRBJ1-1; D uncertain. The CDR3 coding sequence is TGCAGCGTTGTAACCGGCCATCACCCCATTTTT. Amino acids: CSVVTGHHPIF. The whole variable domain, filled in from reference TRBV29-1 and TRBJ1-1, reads SAVISQKPSRDICQRGTSLTIQCQVDSQVTMMFWYRQQPGQSLTLIATANQGSEATYESGFVIDKFPISRPNLTFSTLTVSNMSPEDSSIYLCSVVTGHHPIFGQGTRLTVV.